This is a list of T cell receptor beta chains from one sample in a study of blood T cell repertoires in COVID-19. Method: immunoSEQ multiplex PCR; TCRdb's copy keeps in-frame clones and lacks some. The sample lists under 100,000 clones, under 80% occurring once. Sequenced sample: peripheral blood. These TCRs come from a woman aged 80 or over with active or convalescent COVID-19. The CDR3 runs from the conserved cysteine through the conserved F or W. Fields, in order: V gene, J gene, D gene, clone size, CDR3 DNA, CDR3 protein. A D gene is named only where the DNA matches it firmly. Size is stated for part of the rows, as once, few or many counts, or as a class when the clone is expanded.

TRBV11-3,TRBJ2-3,NA,NA,TGTGCCAGCAGCTTAGGACGGGGCACAGATACGCAGTATTTT,CASSLGRGTDTQYF
TRBV5-6,TRBJ1-5,TRBD1,NA,TGTGCCAGCAACAAACAGGGGGCAGAAAATCAGCCCCAGCATTTT,CASNKQGAENQPQHF
TRBV7-6,TRBJ1-1,NA,NA,TGTGCCAGCAGCCCCCAGATGAACACTGAAGCTTTCTTT,CASSPQMNTEAFF
TRBV5-4,TRBJ1-2,NA,NA,TGTGCCAGCAGCTTGGACAGGGTGGCCTATGGCTACACCTTC,CASSLDRVAYGYTF
TRBV2,TRBJ2-3,NA,NA,TGTGCCAGCAGTGAAGCTTTGGGAGGAGTTACGCAGTATTTT,CASSEALGGVTQYF
TRBV18,TRBJ1-4,NA,NA,TGTGCCAGCTCACCACGATCAGGGCACGAAAAACTGTTTTTT,CASSPRSGHEKLFF
TRBV6-2/TRBV6-3,TRBJ2-4,TRBD1,NA,TGTGCCAGCAGTTACGACTTGAAAACCGGGACAGGGGTTGGCAAAAACATTCAGTACTTC,CASSYDLKTGTGVGKNIQYF
TRBV19,TRBJ1-1,NA,NA,TGTGCCAGTAGGTCCAGCAAAGGGAGGACTGAAGCTTTCTTT,CASRSSKGRTEAFF
TRBV5-1,TRBJ2-1,NA,once,TGCGCCAGCAGCGGGGAGCGGGTATTGTGGGGAAATGAGCAGTTCTTC,CASSGERVLWGNEQFF
TRBV3-1/TRBV3-2,TRBJ1-4,TRBD1,NA,TGTGCCAGCAGCCAAGCCTATACAGGGGGCGGTGATGAAAAACTGTTTTTT,CASSQAYTGGGDEKLFF
TRBV12-2,TRBJ2-3,NA,NA,TGTGCAAGTCGCCCCGCTTCGGGGAGGGGACTAGCGGGGGGGCGAAGCACAGATACGCAGTATTTT,CASRPASGRGLAGGRSTDTQYF
TRBV4-3,TRBJ1-2,NA,NA,TGCGCCAGCAGCCAAGATCATCCAGGCTATGGCTACACCTTC,CASSQDHPGYGYTF
TRBV6-2/TRBV6-3,TRBJ1-1,NA,NA,TGTGCCAGCAGTTATAGCGGAACTGGGACTGAAGCTTTCTTT,CASSYSGTGTEAFF
TRBV3-1/TRBV3-2,TRBJ2-2,NA,NA,TGTGCCAGCAGCCGCAAGGACGGCAGGGTAATGGCGAACACCGGGGAGCTGTTTTTT,CASSRKDGRVMANTGELFF
TRBV2,TRBJ1-4,NA,NA,TGTGCCAGCAGGAGCCCTTATACTAATGAAAAACTGTTTTTT,CASRSPYTNEKLFF
TRBV6-1,TRBJ1-6,TRBD1,NA,TGTGCCAGCAGTGAAGTTTGGATCGGACAGGGCGGGGGTTCACCCCTCCACTTT,CASSEVWIGQGGGSPLHF
TRBV7-9,TRBJ1-5,NA,NA,TGTGCCAGCAGCCCCGGGACACCTCGAGGAAATCAGCCCCAGCATTTT,CASSPGTPRGNQPQHF
TRBV6-2/TRBV6-3,TRBJ2-3,TRBD2,NA,TGTGCCAGCAGTTACTCTACTAGCGGGGGGGGTCCAGCAGATACGCAGTATTTT,CASSYSTSGGGPADTQYF
TRBV18,TRBJ1-2,NA,NA,TGTGCCAGCTCACCACAAGCCCCGTATGGCTACACCTTC,CASSPQAPYGYTF
TRBV6-5,TRBJ1-1,NA,many,TGTGCCAGCAGTTACGCAGGGCCGAACACTGAAGCTTTCTTT,CASSYAGPNTEAFF
TRBV11-2,TRBJ1-2,TRBD1,NA,TGTGCCAGCAGCTTTGGACAGGGGATTGTAGGCTACACCTTC,CASSFGQGIVGYTF
TRBV5-4,TRBJ2-3,NA,NA,TGTGCCAGCAGCGCCGAGACTACCTCTGGCACAGATACGCAGTATTTT,CASSAETTSGTDTQYF
TRBV2,TRBJ1-6,TRBD1,NA,TGTGCCAGCAACGACAGGGTGGGTAATTCACCCCTCCACTTT,CASNDRVGNSPLHF
TRBV2,TRBJ2-3,NA,once,TGTGCCAGCAGCCGGGGTGATACGCAGTATTTT,CASSRGDTQYF
TRBV20-1,TRBJ2-3,TRBD2,NA,TGCAGTGCTAGTCGGCGACTAGCGGGGCCTAGCACAGATACGCAGTATTTT,CSASRRLAGPSTDTQYF
TRBV18,TRBJ2-5,NA,once,TGTGCCAGCTCACAATCAAACCAAGAGACCCAGTACTTC,CASSQSNQETQYF
TRBV3-1/TRBV3-2,TRBJ2-3,NA,many,TGTGCCAGCAGCCCGATAGGGAGTTCGAGCACAGATACGCAGTATTTT,CASSPIGSSSTDTQYF
TRBV6-5,TRBJ1-3,NA,once,TGTGCCAGCAGTTCGGTAGGGGCCATATATTTT,CASSSVGAIYF
TRBV7-2,TRBJ2-7,NA,NA,TGTGCCAGCAGCTTAAGTGAGGTCTCCTACGAGCAGTACTTC,CASSLSEVSYEQYF
TRBV5-5,TRBJ1-1,NA,few,TGTGCCAGCAGCTGGGGGGGGCACACTGAAGCTTTCTTT,CASSWGGHTEAFF
TRBV5-1,TRBJ1-3,NA,NA,NA,CASSTSGRPGNTIYF
TRBV7-8,TRBJ1-1,TRBD1,NA,TGTGCCAGCAGCGCCTATCAGGGGGCCACTGAAACTTTCTTT,CASSAYQGATETFF
TRBV7-6,TRBJ2-7,NA,NA,TGTGCCAGCAGCCCCCAGGATCTCTCCTACGAGCAGTACTTC,CASSPQDLSYEQYF
TRBV5-6,TRBJ1-4,TRBD1,NA,TGTGCCAGCAGCTTTACAGGGTACAGGGGACGGAAACTGTTTTTT,CASSFTGYRGRKLFF
TRBV12-2,TRBJ2-3,NA,NA,TGTGCAAGTCGCTTACCGGGACTAGCGGAGTCCCCTAGCACAGATACGCAGTATTTT,CASRLPGLAESPSTDTQYF
TRBV19,TRBJ2-3,TRBD2,NA,TGTGCCAGTATCCCCCGGCTAGCGGGGGGTACCACAGATACGCAGTATTTT,CASIPRLAGGTTDTQYF
TRBV9,TRBJ2-3,NA,NA,TGTGCCAGCAGCGTGCAAACAGGGACAGATACGCAGTATTTT,CASSVQTGTDTQYF
TRBV15,TRBJ2-3,NA,NA,TGTGCCACCAGCAGTCGTGCTGGGGCTAGCACAGATACGCAGTATTTT,CATSSRAGASTDTQYF
TRBV9,TRBJ1-2,TRBD1,few,TGTGCCAGCAGCGTCGAACAGGGGTATGGCTACACCTTC,CASSVEQGYGYTF
TRBV6-5,TRBJ2-7,TRBD2,NA,TGTGCCAGCACCACTAGCGGGTCCTCCTACGAGCAGTACTTC,CASTTSGSSYEQYF
TRBV5-1,TRBJ2-2,NA,NA,TGCGCCAGCAGCTTGGAGACAGGGAACACCGGGGAGCTGTTTTTT,CASSLETGNTGELFF
TRBV5-6,TRBJ1-5,NA,few,TGTGCCAGCAGCTTTAGTTACAGCAATCAGCCCCAGCATTTT,CASSFSYSNQPQHF
TRBV11-2,TRBJ1-2,TRBD1,NA,TGTGCCAGCAGCCCGGACAGGGCGAACTATGGCTACACCTTC,CASSPDRANYGYTF
TRBV23-1,TRBJ2-7,TRBD1,NA,TGCGCCAGCAGTCAATCTCGATGGTGGACAGGGACCTACGAGCAGTACTTC,CASSQSRWWTGTYEQYF
TRBV24-1,TRBJ1-6,NA,NA,TGTGCCACCAGTGCTCTAGAACCCGGGGGGTACTATAATTCACCCCTCCACTTT,CATSALEPGGYYNSPLHF
TRBV4-1,TRBJ2-2,TRBD2,NA,TGCGCCAGCAGCCATTGGGCTAGCGGCTACACCGGGGAGCTGTTTTTT,CASSHWASGYTGELFF